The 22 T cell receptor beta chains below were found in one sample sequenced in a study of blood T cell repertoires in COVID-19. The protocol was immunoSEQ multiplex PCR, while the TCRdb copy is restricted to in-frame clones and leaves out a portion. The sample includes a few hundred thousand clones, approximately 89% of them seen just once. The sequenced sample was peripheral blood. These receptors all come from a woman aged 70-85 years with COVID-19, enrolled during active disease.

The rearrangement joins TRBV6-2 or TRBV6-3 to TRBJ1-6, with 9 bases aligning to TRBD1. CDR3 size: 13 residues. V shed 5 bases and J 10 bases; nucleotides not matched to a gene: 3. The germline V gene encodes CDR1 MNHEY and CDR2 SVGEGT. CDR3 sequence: CASSLTGGSPLHF. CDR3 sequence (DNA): TGTGCCAGCAGTCTGACAGGGGGATCACCCCTCCACTTT.

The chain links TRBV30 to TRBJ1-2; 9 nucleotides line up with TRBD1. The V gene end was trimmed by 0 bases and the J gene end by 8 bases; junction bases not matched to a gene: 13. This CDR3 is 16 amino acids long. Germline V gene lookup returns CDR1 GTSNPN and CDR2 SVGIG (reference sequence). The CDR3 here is CAWSVRLMTGGSGYTF. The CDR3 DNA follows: TGTGCCTGGAGTGTACGACTTATGACAGGGGGTAGCGGCTACACCTTC.

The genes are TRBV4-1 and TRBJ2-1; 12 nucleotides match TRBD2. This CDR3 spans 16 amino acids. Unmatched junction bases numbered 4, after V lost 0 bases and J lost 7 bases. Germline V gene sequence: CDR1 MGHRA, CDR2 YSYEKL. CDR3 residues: CASSQERLAGVNEQFF. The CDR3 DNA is TGCGCCAGCAGCCAAGAAAGACTAGCGGGAGTAAATGAGCAGTTCTTC.

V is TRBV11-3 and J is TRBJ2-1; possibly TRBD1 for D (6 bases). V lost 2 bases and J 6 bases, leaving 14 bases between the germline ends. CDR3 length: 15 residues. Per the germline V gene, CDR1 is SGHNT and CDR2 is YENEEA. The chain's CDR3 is CASSLRQGTGNEQFF. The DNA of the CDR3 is TGTGCCAGCAGCTTACGGCAGGGGACGGGCAATGAGCAGTTCTTC.

The CDR3, as DNA: TGTGCCAGCAGTGAATTTGTCGGGGTTTACAATGAGCAGTTCTTC. It specifies CASSEFVGVYNEQFF. The chain recombines TRBV6-1 with TRBJ2-1, with D perhaps matching TRBD2 (5 bases). V was clipped by 2 bases and J by 4 bases, with 12 bases between them. Germline assignment: CDR1 MNHNS and CDR2 SASEGT. The CDR3 has 15 amino acids.

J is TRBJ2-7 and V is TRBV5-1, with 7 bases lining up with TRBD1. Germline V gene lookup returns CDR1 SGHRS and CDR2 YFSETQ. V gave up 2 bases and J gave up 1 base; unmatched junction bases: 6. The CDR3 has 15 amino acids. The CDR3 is CASSLGQVQSYEQYF. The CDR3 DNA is TGCGCCAGCAGCTTAGGACAGGTCCAATCCTACGAGCAGTACTTC. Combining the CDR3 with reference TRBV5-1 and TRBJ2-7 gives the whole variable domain KAGVTQTPRYLIKTRGQQVTLSCSPISGHRSVSWYQQTPGQGLQFLFEYFSETQRNKGNFPGRFSGRQFSNSRSEMNVSTLELGDSALYLCASSLGQVQSYEQYFGPGTRLTVT.

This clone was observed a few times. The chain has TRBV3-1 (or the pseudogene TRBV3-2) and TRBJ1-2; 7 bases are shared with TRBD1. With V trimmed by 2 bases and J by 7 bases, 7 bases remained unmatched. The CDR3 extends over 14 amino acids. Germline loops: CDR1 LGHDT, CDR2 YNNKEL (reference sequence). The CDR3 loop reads CASSQLQGMRGYTF. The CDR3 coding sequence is TGTGCCAGCAGCCAATTACAGGGGATGCGTGGCTACACCTTC.

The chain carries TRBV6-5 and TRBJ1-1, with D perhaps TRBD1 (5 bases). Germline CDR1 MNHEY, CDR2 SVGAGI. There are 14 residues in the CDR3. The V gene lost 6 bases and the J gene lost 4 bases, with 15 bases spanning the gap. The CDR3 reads CASSAQTASTEAFF. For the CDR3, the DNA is TGTGCCAGCAGCGCCCAGACAGCTTCCACTGAAGCTTTCTTT.

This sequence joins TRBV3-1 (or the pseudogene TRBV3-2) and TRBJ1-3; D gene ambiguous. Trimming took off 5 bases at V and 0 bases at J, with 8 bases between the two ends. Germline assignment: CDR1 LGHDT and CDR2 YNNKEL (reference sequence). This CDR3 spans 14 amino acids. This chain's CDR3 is CASSSTDSGNTIYF. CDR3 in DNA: TGTGCCAGCAGCTCAACAGACTCTGGAAACACCATATATTTT.

CDR3 sequence reads: CASSTKREGYTGELFF. Written as DNA, the CDR3 is TGTGCCAGCAGTACCAAGCGGGAGGGGTACACCGGGGAGCTGTTTTTT. The chain couples TRBV27 to TRBJ2-2, with 10 bases matching TRBD2. Looked up from germline, CDR1 is MNHEY and CDR2 is SMNVEV (reference sequence). V was clipped by 5 bases and J by 3 bases; unmatched bases: 6. This CDR3 has 16 amino acids.

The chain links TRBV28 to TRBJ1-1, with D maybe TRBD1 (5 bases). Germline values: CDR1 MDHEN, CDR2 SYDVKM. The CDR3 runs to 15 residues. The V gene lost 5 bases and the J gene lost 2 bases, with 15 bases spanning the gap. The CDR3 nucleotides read TGTGCCAGCAGTCTCCGGGGGGGTATAAACACTGAAGCTTTCTTT. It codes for CASSLRGGINTEAFF. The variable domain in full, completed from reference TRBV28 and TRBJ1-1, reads DVKVTQSSRYLVKRTGEKVFLECVQDMDHENMFWYRQDPGLGLRLIYFSYDVKMKEKGDIPEGYSVSREKKERFSLILESASTNQTSMYLCASSLRGGINTEAFFGQGTRLTVV.

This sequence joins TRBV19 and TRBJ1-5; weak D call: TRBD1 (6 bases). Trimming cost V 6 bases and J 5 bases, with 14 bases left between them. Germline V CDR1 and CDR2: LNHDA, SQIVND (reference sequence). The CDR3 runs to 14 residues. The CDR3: CASSAGDGHQPQHF. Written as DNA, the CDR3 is TGTGCCAGTAGCGCAGGGGACGGACATCAGCCCCAGCATTTT.

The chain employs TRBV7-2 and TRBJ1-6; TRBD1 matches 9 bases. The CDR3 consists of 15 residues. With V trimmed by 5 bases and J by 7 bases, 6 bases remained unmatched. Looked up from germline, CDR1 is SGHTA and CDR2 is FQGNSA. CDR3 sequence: CASSPGQGQNSPLHF. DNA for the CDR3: TGTGCCAGCAGCCCGGGACAGGGACAAAATTCACCCCTCCACTTT.

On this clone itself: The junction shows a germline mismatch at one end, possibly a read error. The CDR3 DNA follows: TGTGCCATCAGTGAGACAGGGATCTCTGGAAACACCACATATTTT. This sequence encodes CAISETGISGNTTYF. The chain employs TRBV10-3 and TRBJ1-3, with D perhaps matching TRBD1 (6 bases). Per germline, CDR1 ENHRY and CDR2 SYGVKD. The CDR3 is made up of 15 amino acids.

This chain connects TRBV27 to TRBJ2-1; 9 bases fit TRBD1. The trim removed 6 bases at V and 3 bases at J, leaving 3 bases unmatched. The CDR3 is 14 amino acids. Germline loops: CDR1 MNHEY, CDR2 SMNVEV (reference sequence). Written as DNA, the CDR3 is TGTGCCAGCAGACAGGGGGCAGGCTACAATGAGCAGTTCTTC. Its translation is CASRQGAGYNEQFF.

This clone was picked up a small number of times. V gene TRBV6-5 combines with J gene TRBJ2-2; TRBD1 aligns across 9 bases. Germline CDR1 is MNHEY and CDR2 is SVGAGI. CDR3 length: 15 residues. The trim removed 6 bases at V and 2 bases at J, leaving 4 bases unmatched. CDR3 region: CASRGTGLNTGELFF. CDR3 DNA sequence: TGTGCCAGCAGAGGGACAGGGTTAAACACCGGGGAGCTGTTTTTT.

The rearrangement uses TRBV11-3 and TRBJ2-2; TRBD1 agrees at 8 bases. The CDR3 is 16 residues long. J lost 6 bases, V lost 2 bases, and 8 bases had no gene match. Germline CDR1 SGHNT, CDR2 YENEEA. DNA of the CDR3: TGTGCCAGCAGCTTAAGTCCGTCAGGGGGCCCCGGGGAGCTGTTTTTT. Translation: CASSLSPSGGPGELFF.

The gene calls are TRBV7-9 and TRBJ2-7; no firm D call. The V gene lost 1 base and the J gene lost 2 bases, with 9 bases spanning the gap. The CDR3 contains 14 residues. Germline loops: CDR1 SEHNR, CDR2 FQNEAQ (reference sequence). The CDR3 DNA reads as TGTGCCAGCAGCTTAGACAGATTAGCCTACGAGCAGTACTTC. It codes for CASSLDRLAYEQYF.

The CDR3 reads CASSQTGYYGYTF. The CDR3 DNA sequence: TGTGCCAGCAGCCAAACAGGATACTATGGCTACACCTTC. The chain links TRBV3-1 (or the pseudogene TRBV3-2) to TRBJ1-2; a weak D match, TRBD1 (5 bases). V was trimmed by 2 bases and J by 3 bases, leaving 7 bases between them. The CDR3 length is 13 residues. Germline V gives CDR1 LGHDT, CDR2 YNNKEL (reference sequence).

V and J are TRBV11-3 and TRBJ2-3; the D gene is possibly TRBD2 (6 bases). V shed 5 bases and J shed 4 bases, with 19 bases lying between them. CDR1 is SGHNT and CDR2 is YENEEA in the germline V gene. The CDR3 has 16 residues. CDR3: CASSPVSGLGADTQYF. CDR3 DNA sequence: TGTGCCAGCAGCCCCGTGTCGGGACTCGGCGCAGATACGCAGTATTTT.

In DNA form, the CDR3 reads TGTGCCAGCAGTAAAACGGGAGGGCCCTACAATGAGCAGTTCTTC. It is translated as CASSKTGGPYNEQFF. The rearrangement joins TRBV2 to TRBJ2-1; TRBD2 matches at 8 bases. The CDR3 is 15 residues long. The J segment lost 2 bases and the V segment lost 5 bases, leaving 5 bases of the junction unmatched. Germline values: CDR1 SNHLY, CDR2 FYNNEI.

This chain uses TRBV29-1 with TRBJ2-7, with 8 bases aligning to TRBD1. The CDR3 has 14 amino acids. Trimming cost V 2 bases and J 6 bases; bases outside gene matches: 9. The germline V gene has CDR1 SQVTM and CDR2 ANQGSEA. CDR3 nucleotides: TGCAGCGTTGAATCATGGCAGGGGGCCGCCGAGCAGTACTTC. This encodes CSVESWQGAAEQYF.